The 22 T cell receptor beta chains below all came from one sample that was sequenced in a study of T-cell reconstitution after alpha-beta-depleted transplantation in children. Preparation of the TCRbeta library used unique molecular identifiers. TCRdb reprocessed the PCR reads via MiXCR and lists one record per CDR3 protein. The sample records 400,000 to 550,000 distinct CDR3 sequences, 10% to 13% being singletons. Here the sequenced sample was PBMCs, taken before TCRalphabeta/CD19-depleted stem cell transplant. The source is a child aged 2 to 15 with inherited bone marrow failure, due to receive a stem cell transplant.

The chain has TRBV3-1 and TRBJ2-3; maybe TRBD2 (6 bases). This CDR3 has 15 amino acids. Between the trimmed V and J ends, which lost 1 base and 0 bases, there was a span of 8 bases. The germline V gene has CDR1 LGHDT and CDR2 YNNKEL (reference sequence). The CDR3 nucleotides are TGTGCCAGCAGCCAAGGGAGGGTTAGCACAGATACGCAGTATTTT. Amino acids: CASSQGRVSTDTQYF.

This chain links TRBV19 with TRBJ2-2; D call uncertain. There are 13 residues in the CDR3. Deletions cut 3 bases from V and 6 bases from J, with 8 bases between. Germline V gives CDR1 LNHDA, CDR2 SQIVND (reference sequence). CDR3 bases: TGTGCCAGTAGTATCCTCGACTCCGGGGAGCTGTTTTTT. Its translation is CASSILDSGELFF.

This clonotype occurred many times. The genes are TRBV29-1 and TRBJ2-1; D might be TRBD2 (6 bases). This CDR3 has 17 residues. Germline loops: CDR1 SQVTM, CDR2 ANQGSEA. The V end was cut by 3 bases, the J end by 0 bases, with 18 bases between. CDR3 residues: CSVDPGREAASYNEQFF. CDR3 nucleotides: TGCAGCGTTGACCCGGGCAGGGAGGCCGCCTCCTACAATGAGCAGTTCTTC.

The sample holds many counts of this clonotype. The chain joins TRBV27 to TRBJ1-5, with TRBD1 matching over 7 bases. Per germline, CDR1 MNHEY and CDR2 SMNVEV (reference sequence). The CDR3 runs to 14 residues. V was pared by 4 bases and J by 4 bases, with 4 bases of the junction left unmatched. The CDR3 DNA follows: TGTGCCAGCAGTTCGACAGGGCTAAATCAGCCCCAGCATTTT. Amino acids: CASSSTGLNQPQHF.

The rearrangement uses TRBV19 and TRBJ1-1, with TRBD1 identical over 10 bases. V lost 3 bases to trimming and J lost 7 bases; unmatched junction nucleotides: 5. This CDR3 contains 14 residues. CDR1 and CDR2 (germline): LNHDA, SQIVND (reference sequence). The CDR3 bases are TGTGCCAGTAGTATGACAGGGGGCCTGATTGAAGCTTTCTTT. This encodes CASSMTGGLIEAFF.

This clonotype occurred many times. This chain joins TRBV25-1 and TRBJ1-4, with a tentative D call TRBD1 (6 bases). The ends were cut back, 5 bases at V and 8 bases at J, with 12 bases in the middle. The V gene's germline CDR1 is MGHDK and CDR2 SYGVNS. The CDR3 sequence is 13 residues long. As DNA, the CDR3 is TGTGCCAGCAGTCCCCTTGGGGGCGAAAAACTGTTTTTT. This sequence encodes CASSPLGGEKLFF.

The V gene is TRBV7-8, the J gene TRBJ2-7, with TRBD2 matching over 7 bases. V lost 1 base to trimming and J lost 2 bases; unmatched junction nucleotides: 8. The CDR3 runs to 16 residues. Germline CDR1 is SGHVS and CDR2 is FQNEAQ. CDR3 in amino acids: CASSLDLGTTTYEQYF. The CDR3 DNA is TGTGCCAGCAGCTTAGATCTTGGGACTACCACCTACGAGCAGTACTTC.

This clonotype was observed many times. The CDR3 nucleotides are TGCGCCAGCAGCCAAGACCAGTGGGGGCCTGCAACTAATGAAAAACTGTTTTTT. The encoded protein is CASSQDQWGPATNEKLFF. V is TRBV4-3 and J is TRBJ1-4; tentative D call: TRBD1 (6 bases). Germline V gene data show CDR1 as LGHNA and CDR2 as YSLEER. V gave up 0 bases and J gave up 0 bases, with 14 bases separating them. The CDR3 spans 18 residues.

This clonotype was counted at least ten times. The chain combines TRBV27 with TRBJ1-1; D might be TRBD1 (6 bases). Germline CDR1 and CDR2: MNHEY and SMNVEV (reference sequence). Trimming shortened V by 6 bases and J by 3 bases, and 20 bases separated the two germline ends. The CDR3 runs 16 residues. CDR3 sequence (DNA): TGTGCCAGCAGCCCTATCCCAACAGGGATTTACACTGAAGCTTTCTTT. Its protein is CASSPIPTGIYTEAFF.

In this sample, this clonotype turned up many times. The rearrangement uses TRBV7-9 and TRBJ2-1; 7 bases align to TRBD2. V was pared by 5 bases and J by 6 bases, with 7 bases of the junction left unmatched. CDR3 length: 14 amino acids. Per germline, CDR1 SEHNR and CDR2 FQNEAQ (reference sequence). The CDR3 DNA reads TGTGCCAGCAGCCTCGAAGCTAGCGGCAATGAGCAGTTCTTC. As protein: CASSLEASGNEQFF.

At least ten counts were recorded for this clonotype. The J gene is TRBJ2-2, the V gene TRBV9, with a weak D call TRBD2 (5 bases). V lost 0 bases and J lost 9, with 12 bases in between. CDR1 is SGDLS, CDR2 YYNGEE, per germline. The CDR3 length is 14 residues. Here the CDR3 reads CASSVGGEPWELFF. The CDR3 DNA reads as TGTGCCAGCAGCGTAGGGGGAGAACCCTGGGAGCTGTTTTTT.

This clonotype appeared many times. This chain joins TRBV4-2 and TRBJ2-7; D unresolved. Germline CDR1 is LGHNA and CDR2 is YNFKEQ. V was pared by 4 bases and J by 6 bases, with 16 bases between. This CDR3 has 14 residues. CDR3: CASSRPDPSGEQYF. CDR3 coding DNA: TGTGCCAGCAGCCGCCCGGACCCATCGGGCGAGCAGTACTTC.

This clonotype has at least ten counts. The V call is TRBV28, the J call TRBJ2-7; D remains unclear. The CDR3 is made up of 14 amino acids. In germline, CDR1 is MDHEN, CDR2 SYDVKM. Trimming pared 5 bases from V and 2 bases from J, leaving 13 bases between. Written as DNA, the CDR3 is TGTGCCAGCAGTGGTCCACTCGACCCCTACGAGCAGTACTTC. Translated: CASSGPLDPYEQYF.

This clonotype was seen at least ten times. The chain uses TRBV11-2 and TRBJ2-3; 8 nucleotides agree with TRBD2. With V trimmed by 4 bases and J by 0 bases, 3 bases remained unmatched. The CDR3 length is 15 residues. Germline lookup yields CDR1 SGHAT and CDR2 FQNNGV. The CDR3 DNA sequence: TGTGCCAGCAGCTCGGGAGGGCCTAGCACAGATACGCAGTATTTT. This sequence encodes CASSSGGPSTDTQYF. The full variable domain, in which reference TRBV11-2 and TRBJ2-3 provide the parts outside the CDR3, is EAGVAQSPRYKIIEKRQSVAFWCNPISGHATLYWYQQILGQGPKLLIQFQNNGVVDDSQLPKDRFSAERLKGVDSTLKIQPAKLEDSAVYLCASSSGGPSTDTQYFGPGTRLTVL.

The chain combines TRBV21-1 with TRBJ1-2; TRBD1 was called by the table and not checked on the DNA. TRBV21-1 is a pseudogene segment. The CDR3 extends over 18 amino acids. The CDR3 region has the DNA TGTGCCAGCAGCAAAGCCGGAGATGAGGGGGCCGGGCACTATGGCTACACCTTC. This translates into CASSKAGDEGAGHYGYTF.

The table lists this clonotype with many counts. This sequence joins TRBV4-3 and TRBJ2-5; no clear D. CDR1 is LGHNA, CDR2 YSLEER, per germline. CDR3 length: 13 amino acids. Trimming removed 0 bases from V and 4 bases from J, with 6 bases in between. CDR3 amino acids: CASSQDPSETQYF. The CDR3 nucleotides are TGCGCCAGCAGCCAAGATCCCTCAGAGACCCAGTACTTC.

In this sample, this clonotype turned up many times. The chain couples TRBV5-5 to TRBJ1-5; tentatively, D is TRBD1 (5 bases). The CDR3 totals 14 residues. The V gene's germline CDR1 is SGHKS and CDR2 YYEKEE (reference sequence). Trimming left V 1 base short and J 9 bases short, with 14 bases between. CDR3 region: CASSLWDGGRPQHF. CDR3 coding DNA: TGTGCCAGCAGCTTGTGGGACGGCGGTCGGCCCCAGCATTTT. Filled out from reference TRBV5-5 and TRBJ1-5, the complete variable domain reads DAGVTQSPTHLIKTRGQQVTLRCSPISGHKSVSWYQQVLGQGPQFIFQYYEKEERGRGNFPDRFSARQFPNYSSELNVNALLLGDSALYLCASSLWDGGRPQHFGDGTRLSIL.

This clonotype was seen many times. The rearrangement links TRBV11-2 to TRBJ1-6; TRBD1 aligns across 7 bases. The CDR3 has 15 amino acids. The V gene's germline CDR1 is SGHAT and CDR2 FQNNGV. V shed 5 bases and J 10 bases; nucleotides not matched to a gene: 11. The CDR3 DNA follows: TGTGCCAGCAGCGCGCCGGGACAGAGTTTCTCACCCCTCCACTTT. It yields the protein CASSAPGQSFSPLHF.

This clonotype was found many times. The V gene is TRBV4-3, the J gene TRBJ1-2, with D possibly matching TRBD1 (6 bases). Germline V gives CDR1 LGHNA, CDR2 YSLEER. This CDR3 region has 15 residues. Trimming removed 4 bases at V and 4 bases at J, with 16 bases between. CDR3 sequence (DNA): TGCGCCAGCAGCCCGAGTGGGGGGGCTATCTATGGCTACACCTTC. It specifies CASSPSGGAIYGYTF.

This clonotype turned up a few times. The chain's CDR3 is CATSRESGANTGELFF. The CDR3 nucleotides read TGTGCCACCAGCAGAGAGAGCGGTGCGAACACCGGGGAGCTGTTTTTT. V is TRBV15 and J is TRBJ2-2; D may be TRBD2 (5 bases). V was clipped by 0 bases and J by 0 bases, with 8 bases between them. Germline assignment: CDR1 LNHNV and CDR2 YYDKDF (reference sequence). CDR3 length: 16 residues. Supplemented by reference TRBV15 and TRBJ2-2, the full variable domain reads DAMVIQNPRYQVTQFGKPVTLSCSQTLNHNVMYWYQQKSSQAPKLLFHYYDKDFNNEADTPDNFQSRRPNTSFCFLDIRSPGLGDTAMYLCATSRESGANTGELFFGEGSRLTVL.

The chain employs TRBV20-1 and TRBJ1-2; 7 bases agree with TRBD1. There are 13 residues in the CDR3. Germline trimming cut 4 bases from V and 7 bases from J; bases unmatched to any gene: 9. The germline CDR1 and CDR2 sequences are DFQATT and SNEGSKA (reference sequence). The chain's CDR3 is CSATETGYSGYTF. The DNA of the CDR3 is TGCAGTGCTACCGAGACAGGGTATAGTGGCTACACCTTC.

The chain combines TRBV4-2 with TRBJ2-7; TRBD2 matches 7 bases. V was pared by 2 bases and J by 3 bases, with 4 bases of the junction left unmatched. CDR3 length: 14 residues. Germline V gene data show CDR1 as LGHNA and CDR2 as YNFKEQ. The CDR3 sequence is CASSQLGDYYEQYF. Here the CDR3 DNA reads TGTGCCAGCAGCCAATTGGGGGACTACTACGAGCAGTACTTC.